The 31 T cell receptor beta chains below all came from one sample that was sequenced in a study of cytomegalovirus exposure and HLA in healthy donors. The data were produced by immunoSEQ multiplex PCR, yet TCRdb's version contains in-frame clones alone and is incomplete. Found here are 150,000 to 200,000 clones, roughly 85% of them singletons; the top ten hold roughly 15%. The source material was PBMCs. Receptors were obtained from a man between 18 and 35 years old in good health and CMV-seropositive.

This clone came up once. The CDR3 reads CASSYRGLAGRSEQYF. For the CDR3, the DNA is TGTGCCAGCAGTTATAGAGGACTAGCGGGCAGATCGGAGCAGTACTTC. This chain connects TRBV6-5 to TRBJ2-7; TRBD2 agrees at 11 bases. Trimming at V came to 3 bases and at J to 7 bases, leaving 11 bases not matched to a gene. CDR3 length equals 16 residues. The germline gives CDR1 MNHEY, CDR2 SVGAGI.

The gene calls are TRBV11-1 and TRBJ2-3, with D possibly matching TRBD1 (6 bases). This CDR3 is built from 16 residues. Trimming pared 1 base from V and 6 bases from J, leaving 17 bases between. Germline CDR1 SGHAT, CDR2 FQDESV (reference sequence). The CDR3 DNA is TGTGCCAGCAGCTTAGGGCGGACAGCCCCATCGGATACGCAGTATTTT. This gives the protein CASSLGRTAPSDTQYF.

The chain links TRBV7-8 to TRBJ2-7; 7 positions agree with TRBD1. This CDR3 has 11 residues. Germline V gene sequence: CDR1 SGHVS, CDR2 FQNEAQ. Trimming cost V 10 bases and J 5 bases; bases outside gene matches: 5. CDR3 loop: CATATGHEQYF. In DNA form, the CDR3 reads TGTGCCACTGCGACAGGGCACGAGCAGTACTTC.

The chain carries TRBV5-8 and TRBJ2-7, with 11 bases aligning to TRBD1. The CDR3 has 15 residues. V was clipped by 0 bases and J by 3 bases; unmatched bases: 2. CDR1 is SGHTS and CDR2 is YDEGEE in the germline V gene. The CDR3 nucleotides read TGTGCCAGCAGCTTGGGAGGGACAGGGGGCTACGAGCAGTACTTC. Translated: CASSLGGTGGYEQYF. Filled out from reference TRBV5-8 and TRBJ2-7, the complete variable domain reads EAGVTQSPTHLIKTRGQQATLRCSPISGHTSVYWYQQALGLGLQFLLWYDEGEERNRGNFPPRFSGRQFPNYSSELNVNALELEDSALYLCASSLGGTGGYEQYFGPGTRLTVT.

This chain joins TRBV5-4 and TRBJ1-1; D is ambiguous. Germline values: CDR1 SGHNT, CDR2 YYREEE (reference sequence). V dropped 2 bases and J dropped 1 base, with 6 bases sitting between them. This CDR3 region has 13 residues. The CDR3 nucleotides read TGTGCCAGCAGCTTTACAGAGAACACTGAAGCTTTCTTT. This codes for CASSFTENTEAFF.

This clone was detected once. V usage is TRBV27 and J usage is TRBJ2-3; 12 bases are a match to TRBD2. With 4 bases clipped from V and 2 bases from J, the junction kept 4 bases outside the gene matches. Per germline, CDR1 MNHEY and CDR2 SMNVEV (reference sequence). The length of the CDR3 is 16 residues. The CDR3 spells CASSSGLAGTTDTQYF. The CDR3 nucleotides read TGTGCCAGCAGTTCCGGACTAGCGGGGACCACAGATACGCAGTATTTT.

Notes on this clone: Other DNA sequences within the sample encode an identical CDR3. The CDR3 reads CASSVSGGSYGYTF. CDR3 nucleotides: TGTGCCAGCAGCGTGTCAGGGGGAAGCTATGGCTACACCTTC. The genes are TRBV9 and TRBJ1-2; 7 bases fit TRBD1. The CDR3 has 14 residues. V dropped 2 bases and J dropped 4; count of bases not matched to a gene: 5. The germline V gene has CDR1 SGDLS and CDR2 YYNGEE.

The CDR3 reads CASSARGREETQYF. In DNA, the CDR3 is TGTGCCAGCAGCGCTAGAGGGAGGGAGGAGACCCAGTACTTC. The rearrangement joins TRBV9 to TRBJ2-5, with 7 bases aligning to TRBD2. CDR3 length: 14 residues. The germline gives CDR1 SGDLS, CDR2 YYNGEE. V shed 3 bases and J 5 bases; nucleotides not matched to a gene: 7.

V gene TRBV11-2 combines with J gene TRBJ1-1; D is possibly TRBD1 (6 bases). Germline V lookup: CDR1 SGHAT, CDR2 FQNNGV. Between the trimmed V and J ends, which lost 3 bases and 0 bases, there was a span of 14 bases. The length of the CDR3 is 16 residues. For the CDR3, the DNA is TGTGCCAGCAGCTTTGGACAGACAGTTTTGAACACTGAAGCTTTCTTT. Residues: CASSFGQTVLNTEAFF.

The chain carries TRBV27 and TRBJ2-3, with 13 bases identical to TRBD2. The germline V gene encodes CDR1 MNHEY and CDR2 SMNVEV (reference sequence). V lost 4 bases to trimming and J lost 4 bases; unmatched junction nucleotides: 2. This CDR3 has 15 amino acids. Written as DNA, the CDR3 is TGTGCCAGCAGTTCACTAGCGGGAGGGCCAGATACGCAGTATTTT. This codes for CASSSLAGGPDTQYF.

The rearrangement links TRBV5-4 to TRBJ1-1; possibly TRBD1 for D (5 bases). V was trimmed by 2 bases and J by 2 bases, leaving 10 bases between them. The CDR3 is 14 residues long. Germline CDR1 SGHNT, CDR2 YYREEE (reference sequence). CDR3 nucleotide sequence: TGTGCCAGCAGCTTTGGCCAGGGCAACACTGAAGCTTTCTTT. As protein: CASSFGQGNTEAFF.

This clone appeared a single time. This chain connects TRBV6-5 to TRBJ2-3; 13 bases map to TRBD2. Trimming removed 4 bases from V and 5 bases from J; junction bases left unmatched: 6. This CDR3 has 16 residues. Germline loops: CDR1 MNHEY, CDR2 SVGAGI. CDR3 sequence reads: CASSLTSGGRVDTQYF. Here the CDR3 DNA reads TGTGCCAGCAGTTTGACTAGCGGGGGGCGTGTAGATACGCAGTATTTT.

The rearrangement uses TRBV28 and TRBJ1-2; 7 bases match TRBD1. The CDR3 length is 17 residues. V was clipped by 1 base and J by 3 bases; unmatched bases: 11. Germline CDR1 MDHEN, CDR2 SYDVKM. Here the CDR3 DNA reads TGTGCCAGCAGTTTATTAACGTACATTACAGGGGACTATGGCTACACCTTC. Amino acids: CASSLLTYITGDYGYTF.

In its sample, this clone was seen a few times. The CDR3 DNA reads as TGTGCCAGCAGTGAAGGCTCGGGCAATCAGCCCCAGCATTTT. Translating gives CASSEGSGNQPQHF. The V gene is TRBV2, the J gene TRBJ1-5; D not certain. The V end lost 1 base, the J end lost 2 bases, and 6 bases lay between the germline ends. CDR1 is SNHLY, CDR2 FYNNEI, per germline. The CDR3 is made up of 14 amino acids.

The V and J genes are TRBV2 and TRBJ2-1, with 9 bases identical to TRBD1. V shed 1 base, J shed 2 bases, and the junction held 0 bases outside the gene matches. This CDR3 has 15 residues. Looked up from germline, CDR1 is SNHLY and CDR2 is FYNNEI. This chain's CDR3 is CASSEGTGAYNEQFF. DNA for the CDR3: TGTGCCAGCAGTGAAGGGACAGGGGCCTACAATGAGCAGTTCTTC.

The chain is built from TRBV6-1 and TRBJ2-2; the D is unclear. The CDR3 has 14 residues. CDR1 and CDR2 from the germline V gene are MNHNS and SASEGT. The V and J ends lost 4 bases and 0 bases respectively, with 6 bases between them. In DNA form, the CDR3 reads TGTGCCAGCAGTGTTATCGCGAACACCGGGGAGCTGTTTTTT. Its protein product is CASSVIANTGELFF.

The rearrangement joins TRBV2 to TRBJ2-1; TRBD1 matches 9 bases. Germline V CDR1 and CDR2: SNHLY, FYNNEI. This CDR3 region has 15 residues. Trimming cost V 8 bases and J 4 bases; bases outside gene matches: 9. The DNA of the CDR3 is TGTGCCAGCTTGAACCTCGGGACAGGGTACAATGAGCAGTTCTTC. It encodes CASLNLGTGYNEQFF.

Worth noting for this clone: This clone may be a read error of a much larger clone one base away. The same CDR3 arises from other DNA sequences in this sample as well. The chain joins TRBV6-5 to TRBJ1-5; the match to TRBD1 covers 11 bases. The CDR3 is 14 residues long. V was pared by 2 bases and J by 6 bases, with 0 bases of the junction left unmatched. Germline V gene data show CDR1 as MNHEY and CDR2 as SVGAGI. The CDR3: CASSYGTGGQPQHF. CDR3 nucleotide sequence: TGTGCCAGCAGTTACGGGACAGGGGGTCAGCCCCAGCATTTT.

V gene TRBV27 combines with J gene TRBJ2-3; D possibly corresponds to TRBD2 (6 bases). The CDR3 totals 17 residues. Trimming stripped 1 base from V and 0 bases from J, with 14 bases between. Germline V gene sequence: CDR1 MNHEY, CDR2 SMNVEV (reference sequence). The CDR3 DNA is TGTGCCAGCAGTTTATTTAGCGGAGGAGCTAGCACAGATACGCAGTATTTT. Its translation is CASSLFSGGASTDTQYF.

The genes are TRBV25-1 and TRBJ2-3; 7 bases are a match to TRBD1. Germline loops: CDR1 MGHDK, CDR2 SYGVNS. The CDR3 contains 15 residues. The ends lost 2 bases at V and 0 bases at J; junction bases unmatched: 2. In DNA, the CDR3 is TGTGCCAGCAGTGAAACAGGGGCCAGCACAGATACGCAGTATTTT. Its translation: CASSETGASTDTQYF. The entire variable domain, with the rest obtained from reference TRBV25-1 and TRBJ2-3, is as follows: EADIYQTPRYLVIGTGKKITLECSQTMGHDKMYWYQQDPGMELHLIHYSYGVNSTEKGDLSSESTVSRIRTEHFPLTLESARPSHTSQYLCASSETGASTDTQYFGPGTRLTVL.

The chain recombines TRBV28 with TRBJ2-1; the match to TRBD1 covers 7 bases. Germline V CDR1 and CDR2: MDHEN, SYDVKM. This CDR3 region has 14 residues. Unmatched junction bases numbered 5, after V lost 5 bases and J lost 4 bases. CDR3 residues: CASSLGTAYNEQFF. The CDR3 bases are TGTGCCAGCAGTCTAGGGACAGCATACAATGAGCAGTTCTTC.

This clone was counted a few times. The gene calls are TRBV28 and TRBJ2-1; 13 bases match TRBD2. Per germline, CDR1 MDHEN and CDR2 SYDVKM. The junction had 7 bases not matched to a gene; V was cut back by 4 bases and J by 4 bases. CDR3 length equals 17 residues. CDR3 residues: CASSSGTSGTAYNEQFF. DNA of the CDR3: TGTGCCAGCAGTTCAGGGACTAGCGGGACGGCTTACAATGAGCAGTTCTTC.

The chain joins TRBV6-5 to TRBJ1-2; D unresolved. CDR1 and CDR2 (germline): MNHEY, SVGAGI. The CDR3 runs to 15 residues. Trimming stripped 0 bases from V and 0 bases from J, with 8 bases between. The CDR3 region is CASSYSKHANYGYTF. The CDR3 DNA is TGTGCCAGCAGTTACTCGAAACACGCTAACTATGGCTACACCTTC.

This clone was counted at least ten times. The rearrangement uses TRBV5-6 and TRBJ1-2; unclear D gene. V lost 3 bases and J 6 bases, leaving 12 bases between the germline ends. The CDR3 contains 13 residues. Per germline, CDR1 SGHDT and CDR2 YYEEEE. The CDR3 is CASSSRSSDGYTF. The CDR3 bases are TGTGCCAGCAGCTCCCGGTCGTCGGATGGCTACACCTTC.

The CDR3 DNA sequence: TGTGCCATCAGTGAGCGAGAGGTCTTGACGACAGCTTTCTTT. Translating gives CAISEREVLTTAFF. This rearrangement joins TRBV10-3 to TRBJ1-1; D remains ambiguous. The CDR3 length is 14 residues. Looked up from germline, CDR1 is ENHRY and CDR2 is SYGVKD. V gave up 2 bases and J gave up 10 bases, with 17 bases separating them.

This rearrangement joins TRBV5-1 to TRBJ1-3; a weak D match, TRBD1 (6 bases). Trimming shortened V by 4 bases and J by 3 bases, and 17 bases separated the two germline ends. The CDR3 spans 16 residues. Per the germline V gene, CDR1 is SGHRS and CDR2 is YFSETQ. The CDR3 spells CASSSQATGVGNTIYF. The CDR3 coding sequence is TGCGCCAGCAGCAGCCAGGCGACAGGCGTTGGAAACACCATATATTTT.

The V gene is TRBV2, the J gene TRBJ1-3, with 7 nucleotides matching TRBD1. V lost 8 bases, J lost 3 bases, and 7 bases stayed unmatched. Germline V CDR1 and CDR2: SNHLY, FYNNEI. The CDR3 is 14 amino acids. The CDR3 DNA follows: TGTGCCAGCCTCGGGGACAGAAGTGGAAACACCATATATTTT. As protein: CASLGDRSGNTIYF.

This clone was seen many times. Written as DNA, the CDR3 is TGTGCCAGCAGTTACCGGGCAGGGGTCGAGCAGTACTTC. Its translation: CASSYRAGVEQYF. The rearrangement links TRBV6-5 to TRBJ2-7; TRBD1 might be the D (6 bases). Germline CDR1 is MNHEY and CDR2 is SVGAGI. This CDR3 region has 13 residues. Trimming removed 2 bases from V and 6 bases from J, with 11 bases in between.

The DNA for the CDR3 is TGTGCCAGCACCGGGGACAGCACCGGGGAGCTGTTTTTT. This encodes CASTGDSTGELFF. The chain is built from TRBV13 and TRBJ2-2; 7 bases are a match to TRBD1. CDR3 length: 13 residues. The junction had 3 bases not matched to a gene; V was cut back by 7 bases and J by 4 bases. Germline CDR1 and CDR2: PRHDT and FYEKMQ (reference sequence).

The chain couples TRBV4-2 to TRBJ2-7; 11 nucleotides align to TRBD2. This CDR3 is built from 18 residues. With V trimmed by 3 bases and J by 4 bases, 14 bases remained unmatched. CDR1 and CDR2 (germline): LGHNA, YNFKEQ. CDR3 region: CASSHPGGTSGSGYEQYF. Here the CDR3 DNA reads TGTGCCAGCAGCCATCCCGGGGGAACTAGCGGGAGTGGGTACGAGCAGTACTTC.

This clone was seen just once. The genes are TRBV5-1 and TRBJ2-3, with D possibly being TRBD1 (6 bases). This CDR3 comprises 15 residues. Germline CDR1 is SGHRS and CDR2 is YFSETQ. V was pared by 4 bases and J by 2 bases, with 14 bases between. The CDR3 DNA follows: TGCGCCAGCAGCCTCGGGACATTACTCACAGATACGCAGTATTTT. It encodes CASSLGTLLTDTQYF.